The 8 T cell receptor beta chains presented below share a single source sample, sequenced in a study of human T cells and chemical hapten exposure. Time point given: patch test 2, 6 weeks after DPC sensitization. Specified treatment: therapeutic diphenylcyclopropenone sensitization with weekly scalp DPC. One entry per CDR3 protein, called by TCRdb with MiXCR from the RACE reads. Among around 360,000 distinct CDR3 sequences listed, about 6% were seen once. The material was whole blood, obtained in connection with sensitization to the hapten diphenylcyclopropenone (DPC). The source is a woman younger than 35 with alopecia areata. Some clones in this sample may be carry-over from other donors' samples.

This clonotype has ten or more counts. The genes are TRBV5-5 and TRBJ2-2, with 8 bases fitting TRBD1. V shed 5 bases, J shed 6 bases, and the junction held 3 bases outside the gene matches. Germline CDR1 and CDR2: SGHKS and YYEKEE (reference sequence). The CDR3 covers 13 residues. The CDR3 nucleotides are TGTGCCAGCAGTCGGACAGGGTCCGGGGAGCTGTTTTTT. It specifies CASSRTGSGELFF.

This clonotype was seen many times. A read error may produce the germline difference seen at one junction end. The chain combines TRBV5-1 with TRBJ1-1; 8 bases are shared with TRBD1. Germline V lookup: CDR1 SGHRS, CDR2 YFSETQ. The CDR3 has 14 amino acids. The CDR3 loop reads CASSSGQGNTEAFF. The CDR3 DNA sequence: TGTGCCAGCAGCTCCGGACAGGGTAACACTGAAGCTTTCTTT.

There are a few counts of this clonotype. A read error may account for a junction end that differs from germline. V gene TRBV10-3 combines with J gene TRBJ1-1, with D possibly TRBD1 on 5 matching bases. Germline V gene sequence: CDR1 ENHRY, CDR2 SYGVKD. The CDR3 runs 13 residues. This chain's CDR3 is CAISELRGTEAFF. The CDR3, as DNA: TGTGCCATCAGTGAGCTACGGGGCACTGAAGCTTTCTTC.

The CDR3 DNA sequence: TGTGCCAGCAGACAAGGGACAGTACCTAATGAAAAACTGTTTTTT. It yields the protein CASRQGTVPNEKLFF. The chain is built from TRBV7-2 and TRBJ1-4, with TRBD1 matching 7 bases. The ends lost 6 bases at V and 3 bases at J; junction bases unmatched: 7. The germline CDR1 and CDR2 sequences are SGHTA and FQGNSA. The CDR3 is 15 residues long.

This chain links TRBV6-5 with TRBJ1-4, with TRBD1 as a possible D gene (6 bases). The CDR3 totals 16 residues. Trimming left V 5 bases short and J 7 bases short, with 20 bases between. Germline CDR1 and CDR2: MNHEY and SVGAGI. The CDR3 DNA is TGTGCCAGCAGTAACCGCAGGGGTCCGGCGCGTGAAAAACTGTTTTTT. The encoded protein is CASSNRRGPAREKLFF.

The chain recombines TRBV10-3 with TRBJ2-1, with 7 bases that match TRBD2. CDR3 length equals 13 residues. The germline V gene has CDR1 ENHRY and CDR2 SYGVKD. Germline trimming cut 6 bases from V and 2 bases from J; bases unmatched to any gene: 1. Written as DNA, the CDR3 is TGTGCCATCAGGGGGACTACCTACAATGAGCAGTTCTTC. Its protein is CAIRGTTYNEQFF.

There are a few counts of this clonotype. The chain combines TRBV24-1 with TRBJ2-3; TRBD2 aligns across 10 bases. The J segment lost 4 bases and the V segment lost 3 bases, leaving 6 bases of the junction unmatched. Germline CDR1 is KGHDR and CDR2 is SFDVKD. This CDR3 is 16 amino acids long. Written as DNA, the CDR3 is TGTGCCACCAGTGATGCAAGCGGGGGGGTGCCAGATACGCAGTATTTT. It is translated as CATSDASGGVPDTQYF.

This clonotype was seen ten or more times. The chain carries TRBV5-6 and TRBJ1-4; 9 positions agree with TRBD1. The CDR3 loop spans 15 amino acids. V lost 1 base and J lost 6; bases outside the gene matches: 4. Germline V gene lookup returns CDR1 SGHDT and CDR2 YYEEEE. The CDR3 sequence is CASSLFWTGDEKLFF. CDR3 nucleotides: TGTGCCAGCAGCTTGTTCTGGACAGGGGATGAAAAACTGTTTTTT.